This T cell receptor beta chain is drawn from a study of T cells in Graves' hyperthyroidism and ophthalmopathy. The CDR3 totals 13 residues. Trimming removed 8 bases at V and 7 bases at J, with 17 bases between. CDR1 and CDR2 (germline): LGHNT, FRNRAP. This clonotype was detected a few times. Researchers amplified the TCR beta CDR3 regions from RNA transcripts. HTBI primers were employed in a first-round RT-PCR of the TCR CDR3. TCRdb called the multiplex PCR reads again in MiXCR, with one record for every CDR3 protein. Of fewer than 400,000 distinct CDR3 sequences listed, roughly 25% are singletons. This chain links TRBV12-5 with TRBJ1-2; weak D call: TRBD1 (5 bases). This clonotype originated in a man aged 50 to 60 with Graves' hyperthyroidism. Sequenced: blood. This CDR3 reads CASTDSSARGYTF. The DNA for the CDR3 is TGTGCTAGTACCGACAGTTCGGCTCGTGGCTACACCTTC.